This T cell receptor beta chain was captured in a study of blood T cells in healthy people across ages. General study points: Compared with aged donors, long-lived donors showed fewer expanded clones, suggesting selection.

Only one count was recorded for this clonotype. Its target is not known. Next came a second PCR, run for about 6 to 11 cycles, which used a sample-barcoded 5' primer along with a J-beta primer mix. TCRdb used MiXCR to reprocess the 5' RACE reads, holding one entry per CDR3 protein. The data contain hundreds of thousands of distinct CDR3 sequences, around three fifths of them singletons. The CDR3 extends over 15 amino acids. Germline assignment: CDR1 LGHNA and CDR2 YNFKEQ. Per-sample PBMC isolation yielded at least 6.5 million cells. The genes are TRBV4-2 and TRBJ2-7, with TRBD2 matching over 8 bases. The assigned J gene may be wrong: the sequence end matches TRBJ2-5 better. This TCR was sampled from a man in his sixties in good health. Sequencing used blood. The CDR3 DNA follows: TGTGCCAGCAGCCACCGTAGCGGGGTAGGAGAGACCCAGTACTTC. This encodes CASSHRSGVGETQYF.